What follows are 29 T cell receptor beta chains derived from one specimen sequenced in a study of early T cells in non-severe SARS-CoV-2 infection. One entry per CDR3 protein results from TCRdb running MiXCR on the 5' RACE reads. The sample carries 35,000 to 45,000 distinct CDR3 sequences, roughly an eighth recorded once. The source material was whole blood. The receptors come from an adult who was a healthcare worker with PCR-confirmed SARS-CoV-2 infection or an uninfected control (not recorded which).

This clonotype was counted many times. V usage is TRBV29-1 and J usage is TRBJ2-3, with D unclear. The germline V gene encodes CDR1 SQVTM and CDR2 ANQGSEA. This CDR3 is built from 15 residues. Trimming took 4 bases from V and 4 from J, leaving 18 bases between them. CDR3: CSVVLTIPGSDTQYF. CDR3 coding DNA: TGCAGCGTTGTATTGACGATCCCTGGCTCAGATACGCAGTATTTT.

At least ten counts were recorded for this clonotype. The J gene is TRBJ1-2, the V gene TRBV5-1; possibly TRBD1 for D (5 bases). V lost 1 base and J 3 bases, leaving 10 bases between the germline ends. This CDR3 is 14 amino acids long. Per the germline V gene, CDR1 is SGHRS and CDR2 is YFSETQ. CDR3 DNA: TGCGCCAGCAGCTTGTCCGCAGGGTACTATGGCTACACCTTC. Translated: CASSLSAGYYGYTF.

This clonotype was counted at least ten times. The rearrangement uses TRBV28 and TRBJ2-3; D perhaps matches TRBD1 (5 bases). This CDR3 has 13 residues. The germline V gene has CDR1 MDHEN and CDR2 SYDVKM. V gave up 5 bases and J gave up 3 bases, with 9 bases separating them. The DNA of the CDR3 is TGTGCCAGCAGTCAGGGTCAGACAGATACGCAGTATTTT. It yields the protein CASSQGQTDTQYF.

This clonotype appeared a few times. The chain combines TRBV15 with TRBJ1-2; D remains unclear. Looked up from germline, CDR1 is LNHNV and CDR2 is YYDKDF (reference sequence). CDR3 length: 16 residues. Trimming took 0 bases from V and 5 from J, leaving 16 bases between them. DNA of the CDR3: TGTGCCACCAGCAGAGATAAACGGCCATCCTTTTATGGCTACACCTTC. The encoded protein is CATSRDKRPSFYGYTF.

This chain connects TRBV11-2 to TRBJ2-6; D ambiguous. The V and J ends lost 7 bases and 1 base respectively, with 5 bases between them. The CDR3 has 13 residues. Germline lookup yields CDR1 SGHAT and CDR2 FQNNGV. The CDR3 nucleotides read TGTGCCAGCACCTATTCTGGGGCCAACGTCCTGACTTTC. It yields the protein CASTYSGANVLTF.

The table lists this clonotype with a few counts. The rearrangement links TRBV7-9 to TRBJ1-1; D gene ambiguous. Germline values: CDR1 SEHNR, CDR2 FQNEAQ (reference sequence). This CDR3 is built from 14 residues. Trimming cost V 5 bases and J 5 bases, with 15 bases left between them. In nucleotides, the CDR3 is TGTGCCAGCAGCGCGTCGAATATCGGGACTGAAGCTTTCTTT. It specifies CASSASNIGTEAFF. Together with reference TRBV7-9 and TRBJ1-1, the CDR3 gives the full variable domain: DTGVSQNPRHKITKRGQNVTFRCDPISEHNRLYWYRQTLGQGPEFLTYFQNEAQLEKSRLLSDRFSAERPKGSFSTLEIQRTEQGDSAMYLCASSASNIGTEAFFGQGTRLTVV.

This clonotype has a count of ten or more. The rearrangement uses TRBV28 and TRBJ2-1, with D unclear. This CDR3 has 15 amino acids. With 2 bases removed from V and 9 bases from J, the gap between germline ends came to 17 bases. Germline values: CDR1 MDHEN, CDR2 SYDVKM. As DNA, the CDR3 is TGTGCCAGCAGTTTAGATCCCCAGGCCCGCGGTGAGCAGTTCTTC. Protein sequence: CASSLDPQARGEQFF.

This clonotype was seen only a few times. The chain uses TRBV20-1 and TRBJ1-4; D unclear. The CDR3 is 13 residues long. Germline V gives CDR1 DFQATT, CDR2 SNEGSKA (reference sequence). V was pared by 7 bases and J by 5 bases, with 14 bases between. CDR3 sequence (DNA): TGCAGTGTTCGGACGGCCGGCAATGAAAAACTGTTTTTT. Translated: CSVRTAGNEKLFF.

The table lists this clonotype with many counts. This chain connects TRBV6-2 or TRBV6-3 to TRBJ2-1; D may be TRBD1 or TRBD2 (5 bases each). Germline V gives CDR1 MNHEY, CDR2 SVGEGT. With 2 bases removed from V and 1 base from J, the gap between germline ends came to 15 bases. CDR3 length: 17 residues. The DNA of the CDR3 is TGTGCCAGCAGTTACACGGACTCGACAGTTTCCTACAATGAGCAGTTCTTC. Protein product: CASSYTDSTVSYNEQFF.

The chain uses TRBV6-5 and TRBJ2-7, with D tentatively TRBD2 (6 bases). Trimming removed 7 bases from V and 5 bases from J, with 15 bases in between. The CDR3 length is 13 residues. Germline CDR1 reads MNHEY; CDR2 reads SVGAGI. The CDR3, as DNA: TGTGCCAGCACCATGACTAGATTTGACGAGCAGTACTTC. This sequence encodes CASTMTRFDEQYF.

The sample holds many counts of this clonotype. The chain joins TRBV4-2 to TRBJ1-1; the D is unclear. V was clipped by 0 bases and J by 3 bases, with 5 bases between them. CDR1 is LGHNA, CDR2 YNFKEQ, per germline. The CDR3 consists of 13 residues. The CDR3 region has the DNA TGTGCCAGCAGCCAAGAACGGTACACTGAAGCTTTCTTT. Its translation: CASSQERYTEAFF.

The rearrangement links TRBV28 to TRBJ2-1; 7 nucleotides match TRBD1. V shed 1 base and J 9 bases; nucleotides not matched to a gene: 3. The CDR3 totals 13 residues. Germline CDR1 MDHEN, CDR2 SYDVKM. CDR3 nucleotide sequence: TGTGCCAGCAGTTTATCGAACAGGGGTGAGCAGTTCTTC. Its translation is CASSLSNRGEQFF.

This clonotype came up many times. The J gene is TRBJ2-7, the V gene TRBV7-8; D remains ambiguous. Deletions cut 0 bases from V and 5 bases from J, with 14 bases between. The germline V gene encodes CDR1 SGHVS and CDR2 FQNEAQ. This CDR3 spans 15 amino acids. For the CDR3, the DNA is TGTGCCAGCAGCTTAGCTTTAGGGTGGATCGACGAGCAGTACTTC. Translated: CASSLALGWIDEQYF.

The gene calls are TRBV6-2 or TRBV6-3 and TRBJ2-1, with TRBD2 matching 12 bases. V lost 5 bases and J lost 6; bases outside the gene matches: 5. Germline CDR1 and CDR2: MNHEY and SVGEGT. This CDR3 contains 15 residues. DNA of the CDR3: TGTGCCAGCAGTCCCCGACTAGCGGGAGTCAATGAGCAGTTCTTC. Its protein is CASSPRLAGVNEQFF.

This clonotype has a handful of counts. The rearrangement joins TRBV4-3 to TRBJ2-6, with D possibly TRBD1 on 5 matching bases. V lost 0 bases and J lost 4, with 7 bases in between. The length of the CDR3 is 15 residues. Germline V gives CDR1 LGHNA, CDR2 YSLEER. The CDR3 nucleotides read TGCGCCAGCAGCCAAGAAGGGGAAGGGGCCAACGTCCTGACTTTC. Amino acids: CASSQEGEGANVLTF.

This clonotype has just a few counts. CDR3 loop: CASSMGQGYQPQHF. CDR3 bases: TGCGCCAGCAGCATGGGGCAGGGCTATCAGCCCCAGCATTTT. The genes are TRBV10-2 and TRBJ1-5, with D maybe TRBD1 (5 bases). There are 14 residues in the CDR3. Trimming pared 6 bases from V and 5 bases from J, leaving 14 bases between. Germline V CDR1 and CDR2: WSHSY, SAAADI.

A few counts support this clonotype. The V gene is TRBV3-2, the J gene TRBJ2-7. TRBV3-2 is described as a pseudogene. CDR3 length equals 12 residues. CDR3 region: CASSGDAYEQYF. The CDR3 region has the DNA TGTGCCAGCAGTGGAGACGCCTACGAGCAGTACTTC.

The chain joins TRBV18 to TRBJ2-7; 12 bases are shared with TRBD2. Trimming at V came to 3 bases and at J to 3 bases, leaving 6 bases not matched to a gene. This CDR3 region has 16 residues. Per germline, CDR1 KGHSH and CDR2 LQKENI. The CDR3 loop reads CASSPGLAGTDYEQYF. As DNA, the CDR3 is TGTGCCAGCTCACCCGGACTAGCGGGAACTGACTACGAGCAGTACTTC.

The chain is built from TRBV7-9 and TRBJ2-7; D not certain. From germline, CDR1 is SEHNR and CDR2 FQNEAQ (reference sequence). V was clipped by 7 bases and J by 5 bases, with 18 bases between them. This CDR3 contains 14 residues. For the CDR3, the DNA is TGTGCCAGCAACCGAGCATTATCCCCCAACGAGCAGTACTTC. It is translated as CASNRALSPNEQYF.

Only a few counts were recorded for this clonotype. This chain links TRBV10-3 with TRBJ1-4; 10 nucleotides align to TRBD1. The CDR3 covers 15 residues. The germline V gene has CDR1 ENHRY and CDR2 SYGVKD. Germline trimming cut 3 bases from V and 7 bases from J; bases unmatched to any gene: 5. The CDR3 nucleotides read TGTGCCATCAGTGAAGGGACAGGGGTCCGTGAAAAACTGTTTTTT. Its protein product is CAISEGTGVREKLFF.

About this clonotype itself: The junction does not match germline at one end; this may be a read error. The gene calls are TRBV29-1 and TRBJ1-3; no firm D call. This CDR3 region has 13 residues. CDR1 is SQVTM and CDR2 is ANQGSEA in the germline V gene. The DNA for the CDR3 is TGCAGCGTGACGGTGCTCTCTGAAAACACCATATATTTT. It translates to CSVTVLSENTIYF.

V is TRBV12-3 or TRBV12-4 and J is TRBJ1-3, with D tentatively TRBD1 (5 bases). The V end was cut by 6 bases, the J end by 10 bases, with 10 bases between. This CDR3 is built from 11 residues. The CDR3 loop reads CASSPGGTIYF. CDR3 nucleotides: TGTGCCAGCAGCCCGGGGGGGACCATATATTTT.

This clonotype showed up just a few times. The V gene is TRBV2, the J gene TRBJ2-1; 8 nucleotides match TRBD2. The CDR3 has 15 amino acids. V trimming: 6 bases; J trimming: 3 bases; junction bases outside the gene matches: 7. The germline V gene encodes CDR1 SNHLY and CDR2 FYNNEI. Here the CDR3 reads CASSESGGLYNEQFF. CDR3 DNA sequence: TGTGCCAGCAGCGAGAGCGGGGGTCTCTACAATGAGCAGTTCTTC.

This clonotype was counted a few times. V is TRBV30 and J is TRBJ1-6; D not resolved. Germline V gives CDR1 GTSNPN, CDR2 SVGIG (reference sequence). The germline V and J ends were trimmed by 3 bases and 10 bases, with 7 bases remaining between them. The CDR3 spans 11 residues. The CDR3 nucleotides are TGTGCCTGGAGGAGGAGATCACCCCTCCACTTT. Translating gives CAWRRRSPLHF.

The V and J genes are TRBV21-1 and TRBJ2-7; the table names TRBD2, a call not compared with the DNA. TRBV21-1 represents a pseudogene. This CDR3 comprises 15 residues. CDR3 residues: CASSKSCPYAREQYF. CDR3 coding DNA: TGTGCCAGCAGCAAAAGTTGCCCTTATGCTCGGGAGCAGTACTTC.

A few counts support this clonotype. This chain links TRBV28 with TRBJ1-1; perhaps TRBD1 as D (5 bases). The germline gives CDR1 MDHEN, CDR2 SYDVKM. The CDR3 spans 15 residues. Trimming took off 5 bases at V and 2 bases at J, with 15 bases between the two ends. The DNA for the CDR3 is TGTGCCAGCAGTGCCCCCGGGGCCAGCAACACTGAAGCTTTCTTT. This codes for CASSAPGASNTEAFF.

The chain carries TRBV7-9 and TRBJ2-3, with 8 bases identical to TRBD1. This CDR3 comprises 15 residues. Germline V lookup: CDR1 SEHNR, CDR2 FQNEAQ (reference sequence). The V gene end was trimmed by 5 bases and the J gene end by 2 bases; junction bases not matched to a gene: 6. CDR3 loop: CASSLAGQDTDTQYF. DNA of the CDR3: TGTGCCAGCAGCCTTGCGGGACAGGACACAGATACGCAGTATTTT. Complete variable domain (other parts from reference TRBV7-9 and TRBJ2-3): DTGVSQNPRHKITKRGQNVTFRCDPISEHNRLYWYRQTLGQGPEFLTYFQNEAQLEKSRLLSDRFSAERPKGSFSTLEIQRTEQGDSAMYLCASSLAGQDTDTQYFGPGTRLTVL.

There are many counts of this clonotype. The chain couples TRBV29-1 to TRBJ2-7, with 11 bases aligning to TRBD1. The trim removed 6 bases at V and 3 bases at J, leaving 4 bases unmatched. The CDR3 length is 13 residues. Germline CDR1 is SQVTM and CDR2 is ANQGSEA. The CDR3, as DNA: TGCAGCGTCCCGGGACAGGGGGACTACGAGCAGTACTTC. It translates to CSVPGQGDYEQYF.

This clonotype turned up a few times. V usage is TRBV29-1 and J usage is TRBJ2-7, with 15 bases identical to TRBD2. The CDR3 covers 15 residues. The V gene's germline CDR1 is SQVTM and CDR2 ANQGSEA. V dropped 7 bases and J dropped 2; count of bases not matched to a gene: 6. In DNA form, the CDR3 reads TGCAGCGCTCCGGGGACTAGCGGGGGGACCTACGAGCAGTACTTC. Translating it yields CSAPGTSGGTYEQYF.